This T cell receptor beta chain comes out of a study of B cell selection in AIRE deficiency. CD4+CD127+ cells were sorted as the conventional CD4 T cells. The data were produced by immunoSEQ multiplex PCR, yet TCRdb's version contains in-frame clones alone and is incomplete. The sample records roughly 25,000 clones, nearly 97% being singletons. Comment on this clone: Its target is unknown.

Trimming stripped 6 bases from V and 1 base from J, with 12 bases between. The CDR3 covers 14 residues. Looked up from germline, CDR1 is SEHNR and CDR2 is FQNEAQ (reference sequence). Overall study results and limits: Healthy donors alone shared over 25% of approximately 3,500 Treg sequences; patients alone about 10%.

The sequence derives from a human donor in good health. The specimen sequenced was CD4+CD127+ conventional T cells sorted from PBMCs. The chain combines TRBV7-9 with TRBJ1-2; D is perhaps TRBD1 (6 bases). The DNA of the CDR3 is TGTGCCAGCAGGATAGGGGGGTTTAACTATGGCTACACCTTC. Translated: CASRIGGFNYGYTF.